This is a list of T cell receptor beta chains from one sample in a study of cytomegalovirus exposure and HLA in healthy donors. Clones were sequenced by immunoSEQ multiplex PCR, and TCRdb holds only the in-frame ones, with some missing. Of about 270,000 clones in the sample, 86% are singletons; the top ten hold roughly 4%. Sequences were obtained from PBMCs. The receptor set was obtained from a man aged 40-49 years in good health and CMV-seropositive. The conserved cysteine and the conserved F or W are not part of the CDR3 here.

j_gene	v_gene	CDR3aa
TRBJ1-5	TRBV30	AWSLEYSNQPQH
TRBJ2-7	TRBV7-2	ASSYLTSGRAEQY
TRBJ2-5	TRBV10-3	AISEGQQRREQY
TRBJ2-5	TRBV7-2	ASSSGAGSVQETQY
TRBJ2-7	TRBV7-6	ASSLYTGEQY
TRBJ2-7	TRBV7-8	ASSLRRAGSYEQY
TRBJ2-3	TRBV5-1	ASSAPGTNPPGDTQY
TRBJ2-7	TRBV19	ASSVPGTSLSSYEQY
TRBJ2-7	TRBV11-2	ASSILAGDYYEQY
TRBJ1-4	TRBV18	ASSRDANEKLF
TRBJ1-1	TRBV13	ASSLEVLGGQVENTEAF
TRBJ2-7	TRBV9	ASSVGQGPGEQY
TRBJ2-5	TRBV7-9	ASSLALDRKQYQETQY
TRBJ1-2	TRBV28	ASSWDTPFNYGYT
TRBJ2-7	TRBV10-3	AISQSGGEQY
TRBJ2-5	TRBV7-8	ASSFTSAKETQY
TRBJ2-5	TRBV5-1	ASSSRLAGGPSYQQETQY
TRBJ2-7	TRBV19	ASSTGSGFSYEQY
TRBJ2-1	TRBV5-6	ASSLTGTWGEQF
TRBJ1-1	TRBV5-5	ASSHTGQGSTEAF
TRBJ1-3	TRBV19	ASSPTGLGHGNTIY
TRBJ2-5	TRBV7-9	ASSQQETQY
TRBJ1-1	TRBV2	ASRPWGAEAF
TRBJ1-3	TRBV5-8	ASTPDTGMISGNTIY
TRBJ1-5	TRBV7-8	ASSLGQGGGQPQH
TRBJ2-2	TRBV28	ASRPIGTSGRAAGELF
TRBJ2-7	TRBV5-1	ASSLAGTSGFDEQY